Each of the 9 T cell receptor beta chains below was sequenced from the same sample in a study of T cells of healthy individuals. In TCRdb, the 5' RACE reads were re-called with MiXCR into one record per CDR3 protein. The sample shows about 53,000 distinct CDR3 sequences, 14% to 15% of them seen only once. The receptors originated from a human donor in good health.

The V and J genes are TRBV19 and TRBJ2-7; D gene uncertain. The CDR3 totals 11 residues. V lost 9 bases to trimming and J lost 3 bases, with 9 bases between them. The germline V gene has CDR1 LNHDA and CDR2 SQIVND (reference sequence). The CDR3 sequence is CASTDRYEQYF. In DNA, the CDR3 is TGTGCCAGCACTGACCGCTACGAGCAGTACTTC.

The rearrangement uses TRBV7-9 and TRBJ1-3; D uncertain. The germline V gene encodes CDR1 SEHNR and CDR2 FQNEAQ (reference sequence). This CDR3 region has 15 residues. With 1 base removed from V and 0 bases from J, the gap between germline ends came to 7 bases. The chain's CDR3 is CASSLGVFSGNTIYF. The CDR3 nucleotides are TGTGCCAGCAGCTTAGGGGTATTCTCTGGAAACACCATATATTTT.

In its sample, this clonotype was seen a few times. The chain recombines TRBV20-1 with TRBJ2-1; the D gene is possibly TRBD2 (6 bases). CDR3 length equals 14 residues. In germline, CDR1 is DFQATT, CDR2 SNEGSKA (reference sequence). CDR3 sequence (DNA): TGCAGCCCCCTAGCGCCGAGCTCCTACAATGAGCAGTTCTTC. As protein: CSPLAPSSYNEQFF.

This clonotype was counted many times. This rearrangement joins TRBV19 to TRBJ2-1, with 9 nucleotides matching TRBD1. Germline V CDR1 and CDR2: LNHDA, SQIVND (reference sequence). J gave up 4 bases and V 8 bases, and 6 bases lay outside the gene matches. There are 14 residues in the CDR3. The CDR3: CASQDRGDYNEQFF. In DNA, the CDR3 is TGTGCCAGTCAGGACAGGGGAGATTACAATGAGCAGTTCTTC.

This sequence joins TRBV2 and TRBJ1-5, with 7 bases fitting TRBD1. J was trimmed by 6 bases and V by 2 bases; bases with no gene match: 4. The CDR3 covers 14 residues. Looked up from germline, CDR1 is SNHLY and CDR2 is FYNNEI. The CDR3 is CASSENRGGQPQHF. In DNA form, the CDR3 reads TGTGCCAGCAGTGAAAACAGGGGAGGTCAGCCCCAGCATTTT.

This clonotype showed up just a few times. The chain joins TRBV9 to TRBJ1-1; D gene unclear. The CDR3 runs 12 residues. CDR1 and CDR2 from the germline V gene are SGDLS and YYNGEE. The germline V and J ends were trimmed by 0 bases and 11 bases, with 11 bases remaining between them. Here the CDR3 reads CASSVVGRAAFF. In nucleotides, the CDR3 is TGTGCCAGCAGCGTAGTTGGACGGGCGGCTTTCTTT.

The chain uses TRBV20-1 and TRBJ2-1, with 7 bases fitting TRBD2. The CDR3 extends over 15 amino acids. V lost 0 bases, J lost 0 bases, and 2 bases stayed unmatched. CDR1 and CDR2 from the germline V gene are DFQATT and SNEGSKA (reference sequence). The CDR3 loop reads CSARDGGVSYNEQFF. CDR3 coding DNA: TGCAGTGCTAGAGATGGGGGGGTCTCCTACAATGAGCAGTTCTTC.

This clonotype came up many times. DNA of the CDR3: TGTGCCAGCTCACCCGGGACGGTTCAAGAGACCCAGTACTTC. This translates into CASSPGTVQETQYF. This chain connects TRBV18 to TRBJ2-5; D may match TRBD1 or TRBD2 (5 bases each). This CDR3 is 14 amino acids long. Germline V gene data show CDR1 as KGHSH and CDR2 as LQKENI. The germline V and J ends were trimmed by 3 bases and 2 bases, with 10 bases remaining between them.

This rearrangement joins TRBV5-1 to TRBJ2-2, with D possibly being TRBD2 (5 bases). V lost 4 bases, J lost 5 bases, and 15 bases lay in between. The CDR3 runs to 15 residues. CDR1 is SGHRS, CDR2 YFSETQ, per germline. CDR3 sequence: CASSLTGVGTGELFF. In nucleotides, the CDR3 is TGCGCCAGCAGCCTCACCGGGGTCGGGACCGGGGAGCTGTTTTTT.